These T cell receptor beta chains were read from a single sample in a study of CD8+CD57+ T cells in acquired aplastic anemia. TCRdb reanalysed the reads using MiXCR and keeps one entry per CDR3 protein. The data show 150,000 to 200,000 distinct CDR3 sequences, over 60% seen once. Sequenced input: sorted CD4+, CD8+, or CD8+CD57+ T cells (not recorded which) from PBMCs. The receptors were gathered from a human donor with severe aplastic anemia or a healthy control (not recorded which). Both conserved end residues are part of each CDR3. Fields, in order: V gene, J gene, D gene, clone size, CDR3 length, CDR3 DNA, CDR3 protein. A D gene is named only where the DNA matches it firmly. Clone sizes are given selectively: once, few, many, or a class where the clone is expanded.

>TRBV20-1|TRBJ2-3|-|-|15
TGCAGTGCTCTAAGAGGGACGGAGAACACAGATACGCAGTATTTT
CSALRGTENTDTQYF
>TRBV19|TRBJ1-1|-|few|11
TGTGCCAGTAGCCCTCGTACTGAAGCTTTCTTT
CASSPRTEAFF
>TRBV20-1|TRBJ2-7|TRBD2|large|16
TGCAGTGCTTCTCGTCGCGGGACTAGCGGGGGATACGAGCAGTACTTC
CSASRRGTSGGYEQYF
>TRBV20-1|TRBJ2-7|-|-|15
TGCAGTGCCCGGCGGGGAACAGGGCTCTCCTACGAGCAGTACTTC
CSARRGTGLSYEQYF
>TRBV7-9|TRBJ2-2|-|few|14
TGTGCCAGCAGTCTCGAAAGGGGTACCGGGGAGCTGTTTTTT
CASSLERGTGELFF
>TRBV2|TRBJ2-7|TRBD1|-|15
TGTGCCAGCAGTGGCCGGGACAGGCGTTACTACGAGCAGTACTTC
CASSGRDRRYYEQYF
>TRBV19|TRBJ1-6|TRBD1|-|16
TGTGCCAGTAGTACTACGACAGGGATGGGAAATTCACCCCTCCACTTT
CASSTTTGMGNSPLHF
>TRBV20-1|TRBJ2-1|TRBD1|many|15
TGCAGTGCTAGAGATGGGACAGGGGCTCTTTATGAGCAGTTCTTC
CSARDGTGALYEQFF
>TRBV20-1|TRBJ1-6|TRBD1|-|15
TGCAGTGCCCCTCTGGGGACAGCAGATAATTCACCCCTCCACTTT
CSAPLGTADNSPLHF
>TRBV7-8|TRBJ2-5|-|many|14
TGTGCCAGCAGCTTAGTCTCTCAGGAAGAGACCCAGTACTTC
CASSLVSQEETQYF
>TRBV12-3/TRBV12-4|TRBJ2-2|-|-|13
TGTGCCACCAGTGCCCGACAAACCGGGGAGCTGTTTTTT
CATSARQTGELFF
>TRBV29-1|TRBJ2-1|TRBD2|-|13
TGCAGCGTCCGCGCGGGGGGGGGACGGGAGCAGCTCTTC
CSVRAGGGREQLF
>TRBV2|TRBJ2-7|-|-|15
TGTGCCAGCAGCAGACCAGAGCGAGCCTCCTACGAGCAGTACTTC
CASSRPERASYEQYF
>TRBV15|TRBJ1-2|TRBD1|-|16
TGTGCCACCAGCAGAGATTGGGCAGGGGGCGCTTATGGCTACACCTTC
CATSRDWAGGAYGYTF
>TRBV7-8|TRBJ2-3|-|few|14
TGTGCCAGCAGCTTAGTCTTCCCCACAGATACGCAGTATTTT
CASSLVFPTDTQYF
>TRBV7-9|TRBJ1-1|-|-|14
TGTGCCAGCAGCTTATTAGGGAGGAACACTGAAGCTTTCTTT
CASSLLGRNTEAFF
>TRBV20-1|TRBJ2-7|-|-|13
TGCAGTGCTAGAGGGACTGGGATTTACGAGCAGTACTTC
CSARGTGIYEQYF
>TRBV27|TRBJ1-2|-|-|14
TGTGCCAGCAGTCCCCGGGAAAGGGACATACCCTACACCTTC
CASSPRERDIPYTF
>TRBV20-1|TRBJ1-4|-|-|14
TGCAGTGCTAGAGATAGTGGGAAGGGCGTAAAACTGTTTTTT
CSARDSGKGVKLFF
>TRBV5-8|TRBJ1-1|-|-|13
TGTGCCACCACTTGGGGCATGAACACTGAAGCTTTCTTT
CATTWGMNTEAFF
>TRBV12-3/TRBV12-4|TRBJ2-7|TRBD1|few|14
TGTGCCAGCAGTCTGGCAGGGGGTCCGAACGAGCAGTACTTC
CASSLAGGPNEQYF
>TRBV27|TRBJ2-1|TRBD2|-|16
TGTGCCAGCAGTCCCCGACTAGCGGGGGCCGACAATGAGCAGTTCTTC
CASSPRLAGADNEQFF
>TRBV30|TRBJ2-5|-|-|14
TGTGCCTGGAGTGTATCAGGGCCAAAAGAGACCCAGTACTTC
CAWSVSGPKETQYF
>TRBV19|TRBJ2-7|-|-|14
TGTGCCACCAGAAACGGCCTCGTGGGGCACGAGCAGTACTTC
CATRNGLVGHEQYF
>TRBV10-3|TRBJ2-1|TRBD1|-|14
TGTGCCATCCGGACAGGGCAACATCTGAATGAGCAGTTCTTC
CAIRTGQHLNEQFF
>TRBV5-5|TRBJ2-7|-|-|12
TGTGCCAGCAGCCGCCCAGACAGGCTTGGGGGATTC
CASSRPDRLGGF
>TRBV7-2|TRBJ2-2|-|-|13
TGTGCCAGCAGTCATACACGGACCGGGGAGCTGTTTTTT
CASSHTRTGELFF
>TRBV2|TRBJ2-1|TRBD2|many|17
TGTGCCAGCAGTGTAGGTGGAACCGGGACTAGCGTCGATGAGCAGTTCTTC
CASSVGGTGTSVDEQFF
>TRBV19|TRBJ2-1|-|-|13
TGTGCCAGTAGGGCTAGCTCCTACAATGAGCAGTTCTTC
CASRASSYNEQFF
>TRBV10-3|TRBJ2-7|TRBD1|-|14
TGTGCCATCAGTGAGTGGACAGGGGATAACGAGCAGTACTTC
CAISEWTGDNEQYF
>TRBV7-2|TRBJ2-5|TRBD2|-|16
TGTGCCAGCAGCTTAGCTAGCGGGGGGTTCCAAGAGACCCAGTACTTC
CASSLASGGFQETQYF
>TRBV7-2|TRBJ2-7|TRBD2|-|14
TGTGCCAGCAGCTTAGTCGTCCGGGGGGACGAGCAGTACTTC
CASSLVVRGDEQYF
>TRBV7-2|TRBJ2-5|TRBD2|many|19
TGTGCCAGCAGCTTAGCGGGGCTAGCGGGGGGGCCTCCCCAAGAGACCCAGTACTTC
CASSLAGLAGGPPQETQYF
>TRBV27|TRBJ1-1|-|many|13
TGTGCCAGCAGTTTTTGGGAGGGGACTGAAGCTTTCTTT
CASSFWEGTEAFF
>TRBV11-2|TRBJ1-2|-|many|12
TGTGCCAGCAGCCCCCTTAACTATGGCTACACCTTC
CASSPLNYGYTF
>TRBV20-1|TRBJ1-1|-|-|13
TGCAGTGCTAGAGATGGAAGTAGTACTGAAGCTTTCTTT
CSARDGSSTEAFF
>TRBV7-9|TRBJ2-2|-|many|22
TGTGCCAGCAGCTTAGCGTTGGGGACGCCGCCCCCAGAGAGAGGGATCACCGGGGAGCTGTTTTTT
CASSLALGTPPPERGITGELFF
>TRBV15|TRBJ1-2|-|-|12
TGTGCCACCAGCGATCTTAACTATGGCTACACCTTC
CATSDLNYGYTF
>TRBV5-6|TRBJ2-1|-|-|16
TGTGCCAGCTGTGAGATGGACAACCAGCTTTTCGGAGAGCAGTTCTTC
CASCEMDNQLFGEQFF
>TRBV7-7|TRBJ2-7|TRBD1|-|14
TGTGCCAGCAGCCGGGGGACAGGGTTATACGAGCAGTACTTC
CASSRGTGLYEQYF
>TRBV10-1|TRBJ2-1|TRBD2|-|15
TGCGCCAGCTTTACCGGGACTACTTGCTACAATGAGCAGTTCTTC
CASFTGTTCYNEQFF
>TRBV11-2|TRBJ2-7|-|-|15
TGTGCCAGCAGCTTAGACCTTCCCAGGGCCTACGAGCAGTACTTC
CASSLDLPRAYEQYF
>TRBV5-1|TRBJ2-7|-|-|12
TGCGCCAGCAGCACAGGGCCCGACGAGCAGTACTTC
CASSTGPDEQYF
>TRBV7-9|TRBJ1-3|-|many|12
TGTGCCAGCAGCCCCTCTGGAAACACCATATATTTT
CASSPSGNTIYF
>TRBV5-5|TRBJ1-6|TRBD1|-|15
TGTGCCAGCAGCTTGGCGGGGACAGAGAATTCACCCCTCCACTTT
CASSLAGTENSPLHF
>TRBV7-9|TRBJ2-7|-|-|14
TGTGCCAGCAGCGGTGAGGTACTAGGATACGAGCAGTACTTC
CASSGEVLGYEQYF
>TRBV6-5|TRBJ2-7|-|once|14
TGTGCCAGCCGAAAGAGGACAAACCTCTACGAGCAGTACTTC
CASRKRTNLYEQYF
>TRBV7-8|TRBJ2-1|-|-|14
TGTGCCAGCAGCCTGAGTATGGAGTACAATGAGCAGTTCTTC
CASSLSMEYNEQFF
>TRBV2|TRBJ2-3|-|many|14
TGTGCCAGCAGTAAGCGCGGAGACACAGATACGCAGTATTTT
CASSKRGDTDTQYF
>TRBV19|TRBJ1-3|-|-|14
TGTGCCAGTAGTATAGTTCACCTCCCGAACACCATATATTTT
CASSIVHLPNTIYF
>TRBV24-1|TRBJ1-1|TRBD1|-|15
TGTGCCACCAGTCCTGGACAGGGGGGTAACACTGAAGCTTTCTTT
CATSPGQGGNTEAFF
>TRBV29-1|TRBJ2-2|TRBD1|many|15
TGCAGCGTGACGGCCGGGACAGGTTTCGCCGGGGAGCTGTTTTTT
CSVTAGTGFAGELFF
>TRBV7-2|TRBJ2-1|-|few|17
TGTGCCAGCAGTTCCCCCCAAATTGGGTGGTCCTACAATGAGCAGTTCTTC
CASSSPQIGWSYNEQFF